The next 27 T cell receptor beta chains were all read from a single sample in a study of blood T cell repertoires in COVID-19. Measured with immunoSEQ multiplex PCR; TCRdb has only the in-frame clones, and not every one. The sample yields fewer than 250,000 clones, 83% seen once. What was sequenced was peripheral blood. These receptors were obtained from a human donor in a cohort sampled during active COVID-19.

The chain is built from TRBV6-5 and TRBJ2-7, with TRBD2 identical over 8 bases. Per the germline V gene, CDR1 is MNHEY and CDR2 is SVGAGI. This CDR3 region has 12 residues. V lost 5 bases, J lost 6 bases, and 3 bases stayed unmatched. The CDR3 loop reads CASSPGGGEQYF. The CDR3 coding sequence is TGTGCCAGCAGTCCCGGGGGGGGCGAGCAGTACTTC.

The DNA of the CDR3 is TGTGCCATCAGTGAAACAGGGGACTATGGCTACACCTTC. Protein sequence: CAISETGDYGYTF. The chain has TRBV10-3 and TRBJ1-2, with TRBD1 matching over 7 bases. This CDR3 comprises 13 residues. Germline trimming cut 3 bases from V and 3 bases from J; bases unmatched to any gene: 1. The germline CDR1 and CDR2 sequences are ENHRY and SYGVKD.

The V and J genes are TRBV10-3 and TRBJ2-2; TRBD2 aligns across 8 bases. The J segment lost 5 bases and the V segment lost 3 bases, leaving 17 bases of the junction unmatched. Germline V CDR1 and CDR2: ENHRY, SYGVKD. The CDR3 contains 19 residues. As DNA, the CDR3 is TGTGCCATCAGTGACCCCTCCCCCGGGACGGGAGGGCGGACCGGGGAGCTGTTTTTT. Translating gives CAISDPSPGTGGRTGELFF.

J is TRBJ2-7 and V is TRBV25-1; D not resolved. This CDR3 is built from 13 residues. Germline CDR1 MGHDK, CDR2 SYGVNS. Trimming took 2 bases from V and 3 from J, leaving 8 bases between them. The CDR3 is CASSETPSYEQYF. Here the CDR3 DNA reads TGTGCCAGCAGTGAAACCCCCAGCTACGAGCAGTACTTC.

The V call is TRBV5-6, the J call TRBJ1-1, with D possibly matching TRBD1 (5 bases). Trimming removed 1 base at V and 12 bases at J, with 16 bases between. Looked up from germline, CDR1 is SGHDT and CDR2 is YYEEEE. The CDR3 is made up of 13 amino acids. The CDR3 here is CASSLYGQDKTFF. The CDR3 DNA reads TGTGCCAGCAGCTTGTATGGACAAGATAAAACTTTCTTT.

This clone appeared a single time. Written as DNA, the CDR3 is TGTGCCAGCAGCGCGCTAATAATCCAAGAGACCCAGTACTTC. Its protein product is CASSALIIQETQYF. The rearrangement joins TRBV7-9 to TRBJ2-5; no clear D. CDR3 length: 14 amino acids. Germline loops: CDR1 SEHNR, CDR2 FQNEAQ (reference sequence). V was clipped by 5 bases and J by 1 base, with 11 bases between them.

In DNA, the CDR3 is TGTGCCAGCAGTTTAAGGGTGGGGGGGTCTAATGAAAAACTGTTTTTT. Translated: CASSLRVGGSNEKLFF. This sequence joins TRBV28 and TRBJ1-4, with a possible D match to TRBD1 (5 bases). Between the trimmed V and J ends, which lost 2 bases and 3 bases, there was a span of 13 bases. Germline-derived CDR1 and CDR2 are MDHEN and SYDVKM. The CDR3 runs to 16 residues. Together with reference TRBV28 and TRBJ1-4, the CDR3 gives the full variable domain: DVKVTQSSRYLVKRTGEKVFLECVQDMDHENMFWYRQDPGLGLRLIYFSYDVKMKEKGDIPEGYSVSREKKERFSLILESASTNQTSMYLCASSLRVGGSNEKLFFGSGTQLSVL.

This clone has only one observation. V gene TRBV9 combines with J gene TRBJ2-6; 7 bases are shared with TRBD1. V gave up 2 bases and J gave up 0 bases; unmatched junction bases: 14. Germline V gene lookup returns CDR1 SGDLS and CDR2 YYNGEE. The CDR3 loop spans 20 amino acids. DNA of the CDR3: TGTGCCAGCAGCGTCCACGGGGACAGATTAAAGGGCTCTGGGGCCAACGTCCTGACTTTC. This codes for CASSVHGDRLKGSGANVLTF. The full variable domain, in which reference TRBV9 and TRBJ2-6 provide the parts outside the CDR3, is DSGVTQTPKHLITATGQRVTLRCSPRSGDLSVYWYQQSLDQGLQFLIQYYNGEERAKGNILERFSAQQFPDLHSELNLSSLELGDSALYFCASSVHGDRLKGSGANVLTFGAGSRLTVL.

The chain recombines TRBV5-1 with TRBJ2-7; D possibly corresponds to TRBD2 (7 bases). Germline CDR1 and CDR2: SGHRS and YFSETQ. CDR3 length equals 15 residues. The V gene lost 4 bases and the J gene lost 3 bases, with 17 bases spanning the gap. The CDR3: CASSLRGGGVYEQYF. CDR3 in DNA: TGCGCCAGCAGCCTGAGGGGAGGGGGAGTCTACGAGCAGTACTTC.

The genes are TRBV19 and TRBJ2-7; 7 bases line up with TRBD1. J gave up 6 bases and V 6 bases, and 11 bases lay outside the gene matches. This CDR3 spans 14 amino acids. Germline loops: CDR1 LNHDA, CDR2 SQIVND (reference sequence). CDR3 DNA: TGTGCCAGTAGCAAAAGACAGGGCTCTAGCGAGCAGTACTTC. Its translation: CASSKRQGSSEQYF. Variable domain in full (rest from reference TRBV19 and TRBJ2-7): DGGITQSPKYLFRKEGQNVTLSCEQNLNHDAMYWYRQDPGQGLRLIYYSQIVNDFQKGDIAEGYSVSREKKESFPLTVTSAQKNPTAFYLCASSKRQGSSEQYFGPGTRLTVT.

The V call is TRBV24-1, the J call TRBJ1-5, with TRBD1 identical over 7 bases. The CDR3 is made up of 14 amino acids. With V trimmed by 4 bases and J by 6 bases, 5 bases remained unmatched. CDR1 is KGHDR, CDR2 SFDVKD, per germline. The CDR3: CATSDTTGSQPQHF. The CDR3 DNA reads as TGTGCCACCAGTGACACGACAGGGTCTCAGCCCCAGCATTTT.

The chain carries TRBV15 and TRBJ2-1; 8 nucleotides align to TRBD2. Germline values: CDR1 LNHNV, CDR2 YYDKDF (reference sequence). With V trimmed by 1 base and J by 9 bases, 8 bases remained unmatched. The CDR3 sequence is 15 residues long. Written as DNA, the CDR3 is TGTGCCACCAGCAGAGGAGCAGCGGGAGAGCTTGAGCAGTTCTTC. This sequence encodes CATSRGAAGELEQFF.

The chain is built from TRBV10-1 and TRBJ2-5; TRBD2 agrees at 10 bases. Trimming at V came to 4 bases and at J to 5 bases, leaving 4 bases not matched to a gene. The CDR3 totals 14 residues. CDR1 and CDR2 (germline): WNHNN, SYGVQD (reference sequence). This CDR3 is CASSGLAGEETQYF. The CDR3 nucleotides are TGCGCCAGCAGTGGACTAGCGGGCGAGGAGACCCAGTACTTC.

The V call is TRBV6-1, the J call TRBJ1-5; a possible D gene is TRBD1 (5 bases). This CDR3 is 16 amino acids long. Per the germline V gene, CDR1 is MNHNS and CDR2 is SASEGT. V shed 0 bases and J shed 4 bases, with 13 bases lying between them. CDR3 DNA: TGTGCCAGCAGTGAAGCGCCGCAGGGAACTAATCAGCCCCAGCATTTT. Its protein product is CASSEAPQGTNQPQHF.

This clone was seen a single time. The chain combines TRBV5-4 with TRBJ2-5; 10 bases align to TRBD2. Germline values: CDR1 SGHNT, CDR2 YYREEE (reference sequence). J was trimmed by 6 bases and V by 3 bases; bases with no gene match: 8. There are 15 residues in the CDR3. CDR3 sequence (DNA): TGTGCCAGCAGCTCCAGCGGGGGGGCTGTGAAGACCCAGTACTTC. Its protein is CASSSSGGAVKTQYF. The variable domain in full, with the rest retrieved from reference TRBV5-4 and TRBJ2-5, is ETGVTQSPTHLIKTRGQQVTLRCSSQSGHNTVSWYQQALGQGPQFIFQYYREEENGRGNFPPRFSGLQFPNYSSELNVNALELDDSALYLCASSSSGGAVKTQYFGPGTRLLVL.

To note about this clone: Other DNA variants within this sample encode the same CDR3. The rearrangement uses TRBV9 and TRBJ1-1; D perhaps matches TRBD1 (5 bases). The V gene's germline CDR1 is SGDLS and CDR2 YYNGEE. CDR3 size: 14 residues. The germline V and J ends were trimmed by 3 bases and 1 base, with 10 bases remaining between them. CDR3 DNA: TGTGCCAGCAGCGCCTTAACAGGGAACACTGAAGCTTTCTTT. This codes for CASSALTGNTEAFF.

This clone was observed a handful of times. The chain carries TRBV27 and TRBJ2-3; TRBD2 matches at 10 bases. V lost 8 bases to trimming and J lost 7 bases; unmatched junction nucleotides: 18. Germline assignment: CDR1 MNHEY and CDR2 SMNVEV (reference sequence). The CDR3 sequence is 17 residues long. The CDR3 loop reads CASGRLAGALGYHTQYF. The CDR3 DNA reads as TGTGCCAGCGGCCGTCTAGCGGGAGCCCTAGGGTACCATACGCAGTATTTT.

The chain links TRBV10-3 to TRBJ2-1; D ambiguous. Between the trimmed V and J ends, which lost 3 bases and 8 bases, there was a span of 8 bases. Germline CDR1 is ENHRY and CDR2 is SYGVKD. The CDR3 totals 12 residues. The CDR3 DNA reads TGTGCCATCAGTGACAGGTCTGATGAGCAGTTCTTC. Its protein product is CAISDRSDEQFF.

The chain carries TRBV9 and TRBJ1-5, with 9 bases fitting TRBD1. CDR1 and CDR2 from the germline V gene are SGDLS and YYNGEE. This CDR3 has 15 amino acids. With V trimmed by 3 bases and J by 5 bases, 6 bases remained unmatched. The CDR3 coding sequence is TGTGCCAGCAGCGCTGGACAGGGGCGAGATCAGCCCCAGCATTTT. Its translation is CASSAGQGRDQPQHF.

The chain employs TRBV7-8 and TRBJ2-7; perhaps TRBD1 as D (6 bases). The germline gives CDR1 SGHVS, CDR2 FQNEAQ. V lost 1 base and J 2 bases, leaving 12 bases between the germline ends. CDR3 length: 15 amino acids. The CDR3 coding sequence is TGTGCCAGCAGCTTAGTTCGGGACATTACCTACGAGCAGTACTTC. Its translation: CASSLVRDITYEQYF.

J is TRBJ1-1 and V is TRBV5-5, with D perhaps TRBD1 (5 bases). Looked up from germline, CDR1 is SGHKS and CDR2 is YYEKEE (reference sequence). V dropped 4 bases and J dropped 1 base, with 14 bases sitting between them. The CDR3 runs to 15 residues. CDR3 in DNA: TGTGCCAGCAGCCCGCCGGTGGGGCGGAACACTGAAGCTTTCTTT. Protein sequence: CASSPPVGRNTEAFF.

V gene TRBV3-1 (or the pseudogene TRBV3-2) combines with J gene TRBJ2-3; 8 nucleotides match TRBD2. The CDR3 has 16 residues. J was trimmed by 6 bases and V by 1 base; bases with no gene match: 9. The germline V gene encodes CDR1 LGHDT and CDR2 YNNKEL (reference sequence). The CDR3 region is CASSQVSGGEGDTQYF. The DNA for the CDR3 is TGTGCCAGCAGCCAAGTCAGCGGGGGTGAAGGTGATACGCAGTATTTT.

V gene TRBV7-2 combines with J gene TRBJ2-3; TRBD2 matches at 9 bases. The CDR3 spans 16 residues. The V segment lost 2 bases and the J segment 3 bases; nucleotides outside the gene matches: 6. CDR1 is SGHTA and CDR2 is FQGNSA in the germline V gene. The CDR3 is CASSLPPGLATDTQYF. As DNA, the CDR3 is TGTGCCAGCAGCTTACCTCCGGGACTAGCAACAGATACGCAGTATTTT.

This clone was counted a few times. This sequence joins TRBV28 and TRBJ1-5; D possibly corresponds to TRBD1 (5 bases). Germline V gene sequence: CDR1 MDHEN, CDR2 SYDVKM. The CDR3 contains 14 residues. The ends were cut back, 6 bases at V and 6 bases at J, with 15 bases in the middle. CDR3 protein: CASSNPRAGQPQHF. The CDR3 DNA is TGTGCCAGCAGCAATCCCAGGGCCGGTCAGCCCCAGCATTTT.

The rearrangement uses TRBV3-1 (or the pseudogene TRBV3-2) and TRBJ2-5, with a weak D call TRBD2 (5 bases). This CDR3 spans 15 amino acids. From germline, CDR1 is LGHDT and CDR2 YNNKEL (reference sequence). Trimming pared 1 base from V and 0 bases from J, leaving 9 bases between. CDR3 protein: CASSQGASYQETQYF. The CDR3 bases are TGTGCCAGCAGCCAAGGGGCTAGCTACCAAGAGACCCAGTACTTC.

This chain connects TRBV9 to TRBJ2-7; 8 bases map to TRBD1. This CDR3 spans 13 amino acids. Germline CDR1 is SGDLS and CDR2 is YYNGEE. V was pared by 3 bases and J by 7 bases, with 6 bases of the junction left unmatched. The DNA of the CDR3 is TGTGCCAGCAGCGGTGGACAGGGATTTGAGCAGTACTTC. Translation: CASSGGQGFEQYF.

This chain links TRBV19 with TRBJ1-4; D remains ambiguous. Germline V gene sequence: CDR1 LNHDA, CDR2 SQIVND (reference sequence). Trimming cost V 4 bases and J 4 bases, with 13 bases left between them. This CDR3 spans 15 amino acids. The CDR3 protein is CASSTRRLVNEKLFF. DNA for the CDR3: TGTGCCAGTAGTACAAGGAGGCTGGTTAATGAAAAACTGTTTTTT. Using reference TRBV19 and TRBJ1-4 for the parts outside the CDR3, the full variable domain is DGGITQSPKYLFRKEGQNVTLSCEQNLNHDAMYWYRQDPGQGLRLIYYSQIVNDFQKGDIAEGYSVSREKKESFPLTVTSAQKNPTAFYLCASSTRRLVNEKLFFGSGTQLSVL.